This TCR beta chain emerged from a study of T cells in women clearing cervical HPV infection (dated by TCRdb to the late 2010s). Turning to the overall study: The cases were over 20 women with histologically confirmed HPV16-related CIN3 or worse, and 2 of these cases were invasive cancers. Five blinded duplicates per group were added as quality controls, giving 60 or so samples: some 50 participants and approximately ten replicates. Among cases, blood sampling occurred a median of about 150 days after lesion detection, with an interquartile range of roughly 85 to 220 days. Blood from cases was collected at the visit where the lesion was first found, while blood from controls was collected once the infection could no longer be detected. In the parent cohort, some 10,000 women aged 18 or older were enrolled in Guanacaste, Costa Rica, during about 1993 to 1995 and then followed for less than 8 years. Nested within Costa Rica's Guanacaste HPV Natural History Study, an exploratory proof-of-principle case-control study compared TCR repertoires across cervical HPV16 outcomes. The 20 to 25 controls were women who cleared a single incident HPV16 infection within 12 months without developing precancer or cancer. Cases and controls were matched on age within five years and on year of sample collection. Since only a few of the women had HLA typing available, the possibility that HLA type was acting as a confounder could not be ruled out. Cases had a median age of around 34 years compared with 37 to 40 for controls, and baseline characteristics showed no significant differences between the groups. Results and caveats for the whole study, not just this receptor: Because of the cross-sectional design, the study could not determine whether the associations came before infection or resulted from infection, and neither effector/memory subsets nor HPV-specific T cells were isolated. Across sequencing depths, CIN3+ cases showed significantly higher TCR repertoire richness than controls, but evenness did not differ between the groups. Lower TRBV6-7 relative abundance was observed in cases than in controls (around 0.1% versus 0.15%; Bonferroni P = 0.0008). Because the number of T cells per sample was unknown, the richness differences could reflect varying T-cell content rather than repertoire biology. By combining richness with V gene abundances, random forest classifiers separated cases from controls with an estimated AUC of about 0.83.

TCR beta CDR3 regions were amplified by multiplex PCR from an average of approximately 1.3 ug genomic DNA per sample using the immunoSEQ assay. Primer bias was corrected in the assay by using a complete synthetic TCR repertoire to establish an amplification baseline. Amplicons were sequenced on the Illumina platform. The source study handled its data this way. Error correction of the sequences involved clustering with frequency ratios plus a modified nearest-neighbor algorithm, after which the sequences were analyzed in the immunoSEQ Analyzer using IMGT gene definitions. TCR richness and evenness were averaged over 20 rarefaction repeats at each rarefaction depth, excluding samples with fewer sequences than the depth. Relative abundances of V, D and J genes were compared between groups using Wilcoxon rank sum tests, with FDR correction applied. Blinded duplicates gave an intraclass correlation of over 90% for TCR richness and an average of 76.4% across around 66 gene segments. The source is immuneACCESS, and TCRdb retained only in-frame sequences with V and J called. Part of the clones is not carried over; for the studies checked, unresolved V genes explain less than half of this, and the remainder is unexplained. V and J calls plus clone size are reproduced from that table; the DNA served to infer D and trimming. The sample's table lists a count of 20,000 to 30,000 clones. The ten largest clones take up about 5% of the sample.

The cysteine opens and the phenylalanine closes a CDR3 of 19 amino acids. Shown are 48 bases from within the CDR3, in frame from base 1. Trimming takes 6 bases off V and 0 bases off J; junction bases not matched to a gene: 18. According to the germline V gene (reference sequence), CDR1 reads DFQATT and CDR2 reads SNEGSKA. Every participant had a single incident cervical HPV16 infection, and prevalent HPV16 infections were excluded. Cervical HPV DNA was detected by MY09/MY11 PCR, and genotyping was performed by dot-blot hybridization. Approximately 15 mL of heparinized blood were centrifuged, and the buffy coat was aliquoted, frozen at -30°C, then stored at -80°C. QIAGEN kits were used to extract genomic DNA from buffy coat specimens. Turning to this clone: It lacks a known antigen. The read comes to an end 3 residues before the CDR3 does, leaving the germline J gene to fill in the end.

The sequencing input was blood buffy coat. Rearrangement joined TRBV20-1 to TRBJ2-5, with TRBD2 identical over 11 junction bases. The sequence was obtained from a woman aged 18 to 75 with a cervical HPV16 infection that either progressed to CIN3+ or cleared (not recorded which). The CDR3 sequence is CSATDRDSWGLADQETQYF. The DNA read from the CDR3 is TGCAGTGCCACCGACCGGGACAGTTGGGGACTAGCGGACCAAGAGACC.